A selection of T cell receptor beta chains follows, all from one sample in a study of cytomegalovirus exposure and HLA in healthy donors. This table comes from immunoSEQ multiplex PCR, and its TCRdb copy is limited to in-frame clones, with some not included. Among approximately 110,000 clones, more than 60% were seen once, and the ten largest hold approximately 5.1%. The source material was PBMCs. Receptors were obtained from a female donor in good health and CMV-seropositive. Both conserved end residues are part of each CDR3. The D gene is left open where the match is weak. Only some rows state a clone size, as once, few, many or a class for expanded clones.

size: .; D: .; V: TRBV11-2; J: TRBJ1-4; DNA: TGTGCCAGCAGCTGGCTGGGGGGTGGGGCAAATGAAAAACTGTTTTTT; CDR3: CASSWLGGGANEKLFF
size: .; D: .; V: TRBV27; J: TRBJ1-4; DNA: TGTGCCAGCAGACAGACAGCCTATAATGAAAAACTGTTTTTT; CDR3: CASRQTAYNEKLFF
size: .; D: TRBD2; V: TRBV27; J: TRBJ2-7; DNA: TGTGCCAGCAGTCGGGCCGGGACTAGCGGGGGGCGCCACTACGAGCAGTACTTC; CDR3: CASSRAGTSGGRHYEQYF
size: .; D: .; V: TRBV9; J: TRBJ1-2; DNA: TGTGCCAGCAGCGTAGGGGGGGTTGGCTACACCTTC; CDR3: CASSVGGVGYTF
size: .; D: .; V: TRBV28; J: TRBJ2-1; DNA: TGTGCCAGCTCGGGTCTTTACAATGAGCAGTTCTTC; CDR3: CASSGLYNEQFF
size: .; D: TRBD1; V: TRBV14; J: TRBJ2-1; DNA: TGTGCCAGCAGCCGTCGAGGTTCCAGGGGGTCCCTCCTCAATGAGCAGTTCTTC; CDR3: CASSRRGSRGSLLNEQFF
size: .; D: .; V: TRBV10-3; J: TRBJ2-5; DNA: TGTGCCATCAAAGACAGACAAGAGACCCAGTACTTC; CDR3: CAIKDRQETQYF
size: .; D: TRBD1; V: TRBV15; J: TRBJ2-7; DNA: TGTGCCACCGGCACAGGGGACGGAACTTACGAGCAGTACTTC; CDR3: CATGTGDGTYEQYF
size: .; D: TRBD1; V: TRBV25-1; J: TRBJ2-5; DNA: TGTGCCAGCAGCCAGACAGGGGGCGAAGAGACCCAGTACTTC; CDR3: CASSQTGGEETQYF
size: .; D: .; V: TRBV18; J: TRBJ1-6; DNA: TGTGCCAGCTCACCACCTGGAGTCACCGGCAATTCACCCCTCCACTTT; CDR3: CASSPPGVTGNSPLHF
size: .; D: .; V: TRBV7-7; J: TRBJ2-7; DNA: TGTGCTAGCAGGAGGACCAGGGAGGCCTACGAGCAGTACTTC; CDR3: CASRRTREAYEQYF
size: once; D: .; V: TRBV10-3; J: TRBJ1-2; DNA: TGTGCCATCAGTGTCGGTTATAACTATGGCTACACCTTC; CDR3: CAISVGYNYGYTF
size: .; D: TRBD2; V: TRBV7-2; J: TRBJ2-3; DNA: TGTGCCAGCAGCCAAGGACTACTAGCGGGGGTCACAGATACGCAGTATTTT; CDR3: CASSQGLLAGVTDTQYF
size: .; D: TRBD2; V: TRBV6-5; J: TRBJ2-1; DNA: TGTGCCAGCAAGGTGGGACTACAGGCCAATGAGCAGTTCTTC; CDR3: CASKVGLQANEQFF
size: .; D: TRBD1; V: TRBV10-3; J: TRBJ2-3; DNA: TGTGCCATCAGTGAGTCGTTCGCCGGGACAGGGGGGAGCACAGATACGCAGTATTTT; CDR3: CAISESFAGTGGSTDTQYF
size: .; D: .; V: TRBV11-1; J: TRBJ2-1; DNA: TGTGCCAGCAGCTCGAGAACTAGGAGCTCCTACAATGAGCAGTTCTTC; CDR3: CASSSRTRSSYNEQFF
size: .; D: TRBD1; V: TRBV30; J: TRBJ1-2; DNA: TGTGCCTGGAGTGTATGGACAGGCGTATCGGGTGGCTACACCTTC; CDR3: CAWSVWTGVSGGYTF
size: .; D: TRBD1; V: TRBV13; J: TRBJ1-1; DNA: TGTGCCAGCAGCTTAGGCACAGGGGGCGCGGAGAACACTGAAGCTTTCTTT; CDR3: CASSLGTGGAENTEAFF
size: .; D: .; V: TRBV5-5; J: TRBJ1-3; DNA: TGTGCCAGCAGCTTGTTAGGGGCCTACTCTGGAAACACCATATATTTT; CDR3: CASSLLGAYSGNTIYF
size: once; D: .; V: TRBV9; J: TRBJ1-2; DNA: TGTGCCAGCAGCGTAGAGGCAGGCAACTATGGCTACACCTTC; CDR3: CASSVEAGNYGYTF
size: .; D: .; V: TRBV19; J: TRBJ1-5; DNA: TGTGCCAGTCGAGGGCCCCAGGGCAATCAGCCCCAGCATTTT; CDR3: CASRGPQGNQPQHF
size: .; D: .; V: TRBV19; J: TRBJ2-7; DNA: TGTGCCAGTAGTATCACTACCTTATACGAGCAGTACTTC; CDR3: CASSITTLYEQYF
size: .; D: .; V: TRBV27; J: TRBJ2-3; DNA: TGTGCCAACCCGGGGTCCCGGGATACGCAGTATTTT; CDR3: CANPGSRDTQYF
size: once; D: .; V: TRBV4-2; J: TRBJ1-3; DNA: TGTGCCAGCAGCCAATCATCCAGGGTACCCTCTGGAAACACCATATATTTT; CDR3: CASSQSSRVPSGNTIYF
size: .; D: .; V: TRBV9; J: TRBJ1-2; DNA: TGTGCCAGCAGCGAGACGTGGGGGGTCGATGGCTACACCTTC; CDR3: CASSETWGVDGYTF
size: .; D: TRBD1; V: TRBV28; J: TRBJ1-6; DNA: TGTGCCAGCAGCCAGGGACAGGGGAATTCACCCCTCCACTTT; CDR3: CASSQGQGNSPLHF
size: .; D: .; V: TRBV6-1; J: TRBJ2-7; DNA: TGTGCCAGCAGTGGGACAGTTGCAAGCTCCTACGAGCAGTACTTC; CDR3: CASSGTVASSYEQYF
size: .; D: .; V: TRBV29-1; J: TRBJ2-5; DNA: TGCAGCGTGAAGTTTGGGCAAGGTAATCAAGAGACCCAGTACTTC; CDR3: CSVKFGQGNQETQYF
size: few; D: .; V: TRBV15; J: TRBJ2-2; DNA: TGTGCCACCAGCAGAGAGTACGGGTCCGGGGAGCTGTTTTTT; CDR3: CATSREYGSGELFF
size: .; D: TRBD1; V: TRBV30; J: TRBJ2-7; DNA: TGTGCCCGGTACGCCGGGACAGGGCTTTTGGAGCAGTACTTC; CDR3: CARYAGTGLLEQYF
size: .; D: .; V: TRBV27; J: TRBJ1-1; DNA: TGTGCCAGCAGAAGTCCCGGGGTCGCTTTCTTT; CDR3: CASRSPGVAFF
size: .; D: .; V: TRBV5-1; J: TRBJ2-1; DNA: TGCGCCAGCAGCGGCTCCGACTGGAAGAGCTCCTACAATGAGCAGTTCTTC; CDR3: CASSGSDWKSSYNEQFF
size: .; D: TRBD2; V: TRBV10-3; J: TRBJ2-3; DNA: TGTGCCATCCTAGCGGGAGTGACAGATACGCAGTATTTT; CDR3: CAILAGVTDTQYF
size: .; D: TRBD1; V: TRBV6-6; J: TRBJ1-2; DNA: TGTGCCAGCAGTTACCTTCCGGGACAGAGTAACTATGGCTACACCTTC; CDR3: CASSYLPGQSNYGYTF
size: .; D: TRBD1; V: TRBV28; J: TRBJ2-1; DNA: TGTGCCAGCAGTCGCCGGGACAGGTCCTACAATGAGCAGTTCTTC; CDR3: CASSRRDRSYNEQFF
size: few; D: TRBD2; V: TRBV29-1; J: TRBJ2-5; DNA: TGCAGCGTTGGGACTAGCGGGAGAGAGACCCAGTACTTC; CDR3: CSVGTSGRETQYF
size: .; D: TRBD1; V: TRBV28; J: TRBJ1-2; DNA: TGTGCCAGCAGCTGGGGTCGGGGGGACAGGGCCTTTGGCTACACCTTC; CDR3: CASSWGRGDRAFGYTF
size: .; D: .; V: TRBV7-2; J: TRBJ1-5; DNA: TGTGCCAGCAGCGTTAGTTCGGGAAATAGCAATCAGCCCCAGCATTTT; CDR3: CASSVSSGNSNQPQHF
size: once; D: .; V: TRBV6-5; J: TRBJ1-6; DNA: TGTGCCAGCAGAAACTACAGGTTTGAAGCTGCACCCCTCCACTTT; CDR3: CASRNYRFEAAPLHF
size: .; D: .; V: TRBV18; J: TRBJ1-1; DNA: TGTGCCAGCTCACCACCGGAGGTTTTGAACACTGAAGCTTTCTTT; CDR3: CASSPPEVLNTEAFF
size: .; D: TRBD1; V: TRBV5-4; J: TRBJ1-2; DNA: TGTGCCAGCAGGGCCTCAGGGGGCTGGGATGGCTACACCTTC; CDR3: CASRASGGWDGYTF
size: .; D: TRBD1; V: TRBV30; J: TRBJ2-1; DNA: TGTGCCTGGTCCAGGGGGATCTACAATGAGCAGTTCTTC; CDR3: CAWSRGIYNEQFF
size: once; D: TRBD1; V: TRBV7-2; J: TRBJ1-2; DNA: TGTGCCAGCAGCAAACAACAGGGGGCCTATGGCTACACCTTC; CDR3: CASSKQQGAYGYTF
size: .; D: .; V: TRBV7-2; J: TRBJ1-1; DNA: TGTGCCAGCAGCTTCGACACTGAAGCTTTCTTT; CDR3: CASSFDTEAFF
size: .; D: TRBD2; V: TRBV5-1; J: TRBJ2-1; DNA: TGCGCCAGCAGCCGGGGGGGGAGCAATGAGCAGTTCTTC; CDR3: CASSRGGSNEQFF
size: once; D: TRBD1; V: TRBV18; J: TRBJ1-4; DNA: TGTGCCAGCTCACTACGACCGATTGGGGGACAGGGAAATGAAAAACTGTTTTTT; CDR3: CASSLRPIGGQGNEKLFF
size: .; D: .; V: TRBV10-3; J: TRBJ1-4; DNA: TGTGCCATCAGTTCAAGTCTACATGAAAAACTGTTTTTT; CDR3: CAISSSLHEKLFF
size: .; D: TRBD2; V: TRBV27; J: TRBJ2-3; DNA: TGTGCCAGCAGCCAACTAGCGGGAGGGCCGTATACGCAGTATTTT; CDR3: CASSQLAGGPYTQYF
size: few; D: .; V: TRBV27; J: TRBJ2-1; DNA: TGTGCCAGCAGTCAACCGGGTAACGAGCCTTTGAATGAGCAGTTCTTC; CDR3: CASSQPGNEPLNEQFF
size: .; D: TRBD2; V: TRBV10-3; J: TRBJ2-1; DNA: TGTGCCATCAGTGAAACCGGGACTAAGACGACCAATGAGCAGTTCTTC; CDR3: CAISETGTKTTNEQFF
size: .; D: TRBD1; V: TRBV2; J: TRBJ1-5; DNA: TGTGCCAGCAGTGGCGGACAGGGATTGCAGCCCCAGCATTTT; CDR3: CASSGGQGLQPQHF
size: .; D: TRBD1; V: TRBV2; J: TRBJ2-7; DNA: TGTGCCAGAGGACAGGGGAGCTCCTACGAGCAGTACTTC; CDR3: CARGQGSSYEQYF
size: .; D: .; V: TRBV28; J: TRBJ1-5; DNA: TGTGCCAGCCGACCCGGGGATGGAGGCAATCAGCCCCAGCATTTT; CDR3: CASRPGDGGNQPQHF
size: .; D: TRBD1; V: TRBV7-2; J: TRBJ1-2; DNA: TGTGCCAGCAGCTCCACAGGGGCCCAAGGTGGTGGCTACACCTTC; CDR3: CASSSTGAQGGGYTF